What follows describes a single T cell receptor (beta chain). This clone's antigen is unknown. The sample holds no much larger clone one base away, and base qualities are not on file. High-throughput TCR beta sequencing profiled peripheral blood CD8+ and CD4+ T cells from healthy donors, Susac syndrome patients and multiple sclerosis patients. Multiple sclerosis controls were treatment-naive patients with stable or active relapsing-remitting disease fulfilling revised McDonald criteria. Bulk CD8+ and CD4+ T cells were purified by magnetic negative isolation, while CD8+ TEMRA cells were enriched using FACS. Blood was collected in EDTA tubes and processed within 24 hours, with PBMCs isolated through density gradient centrifugation. PBMCs intended for TCR sequencing were cryopreserved in liquid nitrogen and were subsequently thawed in a 37 degrees C water bath. Purity of sorted or isolated CD4+, CD8+ and CD8+ TEMRA cells was at least 90%.

The sample is drawn from a study of CD8 T cells in Susac syndrome (dated by TCRdb to about 2019). At the level of the whole study: Whether CD8+ T cell activation and differentiation in Susac syndrome was antigen driven was tested using repertoire sequencing. Clonality of the CD8+ T cell repertoire was compared between eleven to twelve healthy donors, 14 Susac syndrome patients and around 15 multiple sclerosis patients. Findings and caveats that apply to the study as a whole: The number of individuals in the TCR sequencing and HLA analysis was recognized as being relatively small.

RNA was extracted using the RNeasy kit, and about 0.45 to 1 ug of the RNA was reverse transcribed with random hexamers. The immunoSEQ multiplex PCR assay, covering 54 Vbeta and 13 Jbeta segments, was used to amplify TCR beta CDR3 regions. Bias from PCR amplification was corrected by using a synthetic template baseline for primer optimization and for computational correction. On the study's bioinformatics: Only productive sequences were kept, with reads annotated to V, D and J genes according to IMGT and analyzed in immunoSEQ Analyzer. Clonality was calculated as one minus the Shannon entropy normalized by log2 of the number of productive unique sequences. Public and private clones were assessed among the 100 most prevalent clones of each patient and control. Susac-specific clones were defined as absent from healthy and MS cohorts, around 980 published viral clones and other ImmuneACCESS disease sequences. TCRdb cleaned the public reads at Q25 with fastp, built clones with MiXCR and kept in-frame beta chains. A single entry per CDR3 protein holds the most common genes and DNA from its merged rows. TCRdb's processing, not the study's, gives the V and J calls here. This sample lists 400,000 to 550,000 distinct CDR3 sequences; around 85% were detected once. About 0.12% of the sample is in the top ten clones.

From cysteine to phenylalanine, the CDR3 is 16 amino acids long. The read is trimmed to its CDR3 DNA, 48 bases read in frame from base 1. Unmatched junction bases come to 6, with V trimmed by 3 bases and J by 0 bases. The germline V gene (reference sequence) provides CDR1 DFQATT and CDR2 SNEGSKA. The sequence was obtained from a human donor with multiple sclerosis. This sequence uses TRBV20-1 and TRBJ2-7; 12 bases in the middle match TRBD2. Sequenced material: CD8+ T cells from PBMCs. CDR3 reads: CSARGTSGGFSYEQYF. In nucleotides, the sequence is TGCAGTGCTAGGGGTACTAGCGGGGGGTTCTCCTACGAGCAGTACTTC.